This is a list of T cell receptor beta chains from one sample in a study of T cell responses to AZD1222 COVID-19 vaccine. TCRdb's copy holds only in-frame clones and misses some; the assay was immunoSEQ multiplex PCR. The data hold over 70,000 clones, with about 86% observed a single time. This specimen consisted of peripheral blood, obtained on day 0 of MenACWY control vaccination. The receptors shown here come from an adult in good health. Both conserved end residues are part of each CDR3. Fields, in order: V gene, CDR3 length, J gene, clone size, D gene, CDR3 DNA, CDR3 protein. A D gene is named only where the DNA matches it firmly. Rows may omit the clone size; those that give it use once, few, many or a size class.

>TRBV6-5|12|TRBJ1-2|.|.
TGTGCCAGCAGTTACAGGACCGGGGGCTACACCTTC
CASSYRTGGYTF
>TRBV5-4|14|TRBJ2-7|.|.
TGTGCCAGCAGCTCCGATGCCGGGTCCTACGAGCAGTACTTC
CASSSDAGSYEQYF
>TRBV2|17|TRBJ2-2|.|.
TGTGCCAGCAGTGACCAAAGGGGGACCGGCTGGACCGGGGAGCTGTTTTTT
CASSDQRGTGWTGELFF
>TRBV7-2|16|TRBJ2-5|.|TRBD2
TGTGCCAGCAGCTTAGCGGGACTAGCGGGGGAAGAGACCCAGTACTTC
CASSLAGLAGEETQYF
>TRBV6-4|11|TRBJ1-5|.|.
TGTGCCAGCAGTGTCGAGGGGCCCCAGCATTTT
CASSVEGPQHF
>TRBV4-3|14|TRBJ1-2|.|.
TGCGCCAGCAGCCAAGGACAGTTTGACTATGGCTACACCTTC
CASSQGQFDYGYTF
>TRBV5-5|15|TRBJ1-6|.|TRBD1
TGTGCCAGCAGCTTTGTAGGGGACAGGGATTCACCCCTCCACTTT
CASSFVGDRDSPLHF
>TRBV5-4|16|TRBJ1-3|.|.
TGTGCCAGCAGCAGAAGGGACTCCTCCTCTGGAAACACCATATATTTT
CASSRRDSSSGNTIYF
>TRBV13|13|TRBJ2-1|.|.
TGTGCCAGCAGCCCGGCCACAGGGTATGAGCAGTTCTTC
CASSPATGYEQFF
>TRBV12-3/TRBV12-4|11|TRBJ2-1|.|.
TGTGCCAGCCGAACTAGCAATGAGCAGTTCTTC
CASRTSNEQFF
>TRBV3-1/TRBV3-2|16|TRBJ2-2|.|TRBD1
TGTGCCAGCAGCCAACGGACAGGGCGTAAGACCGGGGAGCTGTTTTTT
CASSQRTGRKTGELFF
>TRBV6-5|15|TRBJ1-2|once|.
TGTGCCAGCAGTTACTCCAGGACAGAAAACTATGGCTACACCTTC
CASSYSRTENYGYTF
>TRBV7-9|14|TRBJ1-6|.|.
TGTGCCAGCAGCTTAGGGGGCCTCGATTCACCCCTCCACTTT
CASSLGGLDSPLHF
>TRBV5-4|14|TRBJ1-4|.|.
TGTGCCAGCAGCTTGGGGGGAACCAACGAAAAACTGTTTTTT
CASSLGGTNEKLFF
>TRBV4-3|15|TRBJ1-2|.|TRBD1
TGCGCCAGCAGCCCGGGGACAGGCTCATACTATGGCTACACCTTC
CASSPGTGSYYGYTF
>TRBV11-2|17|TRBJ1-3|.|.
TGTGCCAGCAGCTTAGATCCGACACTTTACTCTGGAAACACCATATATTTT
CASSLDPTLYSGNTIYF
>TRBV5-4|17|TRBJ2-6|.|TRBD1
TGTGCCAGCAGCAAAGGGACAGGGGTCTCTGGGGCCAACGTCCTGACTTTC
CASSKGTGVSGANVLTF
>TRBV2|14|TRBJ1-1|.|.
TGTGCCAGCAGTGTAGAAGGGATGAACACTGAAGCTTTCTTT
CASSVEGMNTEAFF
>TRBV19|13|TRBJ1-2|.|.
TGTGCCAGTAGTATAGAGAGGTGGGATGGCTACACCTTC
CASSIERWDGYTF
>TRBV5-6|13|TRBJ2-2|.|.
TGTGCCAGCAGCTTAAGCCCCGCCGGGGAGCTGTTTTTT
CASSLSPAGELFF
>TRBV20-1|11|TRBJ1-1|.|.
TGCAGTGCTACAGGGGCCACTGAAGCTTTCTTT
CSATGATEAFF
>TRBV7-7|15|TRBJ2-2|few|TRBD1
TGTGCCAGCAGCTCACAGGGGGCAGACACCGGGGAGCTGTTTTTT
CASSSQGADTGELFF
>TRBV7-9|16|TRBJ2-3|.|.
TGTGCCAGCAGCTTAGTGGGCGGGGCGATCACAGATACGCAGTATTTT
CASSLVGGAITDTQYF
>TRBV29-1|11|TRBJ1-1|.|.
TGCAGCGTTGGGGAGAACACTGAAGCTTTCTTT
CSVGENTEAFF
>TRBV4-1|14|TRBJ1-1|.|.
TGCGCCAGCAGCCAAGATTCAGGGAACACTGAAGCTTTCTTT
CASSQDSGNTEAFF
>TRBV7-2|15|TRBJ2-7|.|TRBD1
TGTGCCAGCAGCAATCACGACAGGGGATCCTACGAGCAGTACTTC
CASSNHDRGSYEQYF
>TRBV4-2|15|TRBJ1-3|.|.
TGTGCCAGCAGCCAAGATTTGGGACGGGGAAACACCATATATTTT
CASSQDLGRGNTIYF
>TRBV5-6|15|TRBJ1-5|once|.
TGTGCCAGCAGCCGGGAGGGGGGTAGCAATCAGCCCCAGCATTTT
CASSREGGSNQPQHF
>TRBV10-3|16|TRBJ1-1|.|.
TGTGCCATCAGTGAGTCGTTAAGGGGCGGGGGCACTGAAGCTTTCTTT
CAISESLRGGGTEAFF
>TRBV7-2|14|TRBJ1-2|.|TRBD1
TGTGCCAGCAGCTTAGCAGGACAGGACTATGGCTACACCTTC
CASSLAGQDYGYTF
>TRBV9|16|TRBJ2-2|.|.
TGTGCCAGCAGCGTAGAGGCGGAACCAAACACCGGGGAGCTGTTTTTT
CASSVEAEPNTGELFF
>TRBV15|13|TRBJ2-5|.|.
TGTGCCACCAGCAAGGCGATCCAAGAGACCCAGTACTTC
CATSKAIQETQYF
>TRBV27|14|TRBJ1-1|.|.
TGTGCCAGCAGTTTAAACGATGGTAACACTGAAGCTTTCTTT
CASSLNDGNTEAFF
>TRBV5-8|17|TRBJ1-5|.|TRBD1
TGTGCCAGCAGCTTGGATGGGGGACAGGGAGTCAATCAGCCCCAGCATTTT
CASSLDGGQGVNQPQHF
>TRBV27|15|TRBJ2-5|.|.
TGTGCCAGCAGGACGTTTATTAGGGCTGAAGAGACCCAGTACTTC
CASRTFIRAEETQYF
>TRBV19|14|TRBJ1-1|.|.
TGTGCCAGTAGAATACGGCCAGAGAACACTGAAGCTTTCTTT
CASRIRPENTEAFF
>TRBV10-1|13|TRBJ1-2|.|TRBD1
TGCGCCATCTTATTGGCAGGGGGGTATGGCTACACCTTC
CAILLAGGYGYTF
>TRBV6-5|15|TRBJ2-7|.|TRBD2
TGTGCCAGCAGTTCCGAAGGACTAGCGTTCACCGAGCAGTACTTC
CASSSEGLAFTEQYF
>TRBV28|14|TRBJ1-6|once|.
TGTGCCAGCAGTTTAGGACGGCTAGGCTCACCCCTCCACTTT
CASSLGRLGSPLHF
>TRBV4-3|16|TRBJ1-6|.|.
TGCGCCAGCAGCCACAATCCGGGACAAACTAATTCACCCCTCCACTTT
CASSHNPGQTNSPLHF
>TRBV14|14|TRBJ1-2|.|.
TGTGCCAGCAGCCAAGCTTCAGGGTCGGCTGGCTACACCTTC
CASSQASGSAGYTF
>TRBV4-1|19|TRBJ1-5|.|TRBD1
TGCGCCAGCAGCCAAGAAAGACCGACAGGGAGTTATAGCAATCAGCCCCAGCATTTT
CASSQERPTGSYSNQPQHF
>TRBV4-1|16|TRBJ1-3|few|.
TGCGCCAGCAGCACCCCCTTAGATAACTCTGGAAACACCATATATTTT
CASSTPLDNSGNTIYF
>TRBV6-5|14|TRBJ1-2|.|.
TGTGCCGCCAAACCCACGCCGGGGAAGTATGGCTACACCTTC
CAAKPTPGKYGYTF
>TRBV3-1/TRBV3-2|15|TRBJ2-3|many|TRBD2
TGTGCCAGCAGCCAAGGGGAGGGGTTCACAGATACGCAGTATTTT
CASSQGEGFTDTQYF
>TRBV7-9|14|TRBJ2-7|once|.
TGTGCCAGCAGCGGCGGGGACCAAATCCACGAGCAGTACTTC
CASSGGDQIHEQYF
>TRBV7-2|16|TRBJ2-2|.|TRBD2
TGTGCCAGCAGCTCAACTAGCGGGGAGGCCACCGGGGAGCTGTTTTTT
CASSSTSGEATGELFF
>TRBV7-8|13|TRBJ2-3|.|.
TGTGCCAGCAGCTTAGGTATTAGGAATACGCAGTATTTT
CASSLGIRNTQYF
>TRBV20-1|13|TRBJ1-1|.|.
TGCAGTGCTAGTAGGGCCTTGAACACTGAAGCTTTCTTT
CSASRALNTEAFF
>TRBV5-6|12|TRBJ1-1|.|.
TGTGCCAGCAGCTTTCAGATCACTGAAGCTTTCTTT
CASSFQITEAFF
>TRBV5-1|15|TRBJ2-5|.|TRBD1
TGCGCCAGCAGCTTGTGGGGACAGGGAATGGAGACCCAGTACTTC
CASSLWGQGMETQYF
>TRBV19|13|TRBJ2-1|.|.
TGTGCCAGTAGTATACGAGGGTTTGGTGAGCAGTTCTTC
CASSIRGFGEQFF